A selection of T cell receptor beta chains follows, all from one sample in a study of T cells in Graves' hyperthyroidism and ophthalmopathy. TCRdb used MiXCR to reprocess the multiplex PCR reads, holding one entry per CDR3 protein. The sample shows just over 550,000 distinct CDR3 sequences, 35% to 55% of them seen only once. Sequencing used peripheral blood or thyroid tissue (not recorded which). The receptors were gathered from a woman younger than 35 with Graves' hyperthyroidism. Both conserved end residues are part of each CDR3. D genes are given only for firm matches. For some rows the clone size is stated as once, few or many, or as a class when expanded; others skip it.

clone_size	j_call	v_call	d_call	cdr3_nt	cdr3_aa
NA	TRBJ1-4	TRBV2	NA	TGTGCCAGCAGTGAAGAGAGGGACGGGGAACTGTTTTTT	CASSEERDGELFF
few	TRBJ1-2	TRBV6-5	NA	TGTGCCAGCAGTTTGGAACAGGGAAATGGCTACACCTTC	CASSLEQGNGYTF
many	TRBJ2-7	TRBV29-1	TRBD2	TGCAGCGTTGGTCTAGCGGGAGGGCCGTACGAGCAGTACTTC	CSVGLAGGPYEQYF
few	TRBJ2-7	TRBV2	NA	TGTGCCAGCAGTTTCGACTACAGGGACTACGAGCAGTACTTC	CASSFDYRDYEQYF
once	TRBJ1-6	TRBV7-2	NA	TGTGCCAGCAGCTTTCAATTCAGCTCCTATAATTCACCCCTCCACTTT	CASSFQFSSYNSPLHF
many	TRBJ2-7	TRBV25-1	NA	TGTGCCAGCAGTGTAGGCTACGAGCAGTACTTC	CASSVGYEQYF
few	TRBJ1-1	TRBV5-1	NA	TGCGCCAGCAGCTTGGAGCGGCAGGGTTACACTGAAGCTTTCTTT	CASSLERQGYTEAFF
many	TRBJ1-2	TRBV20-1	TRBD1	TGCAGTGCTAGAGCGGACAGGCTGATCGCCTTC	CSARADRLIAF
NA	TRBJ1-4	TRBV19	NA	TGTGCCAGTAGTCCGGCAGCAACTAATGAAAAACTGTTTTTT	CASSPAATNEKLFF
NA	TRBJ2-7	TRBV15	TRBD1	TGTGCCACCAGCAACTCCGGGACAGAAATTTACGAGCAGTACTTC	CATSNSGTEIYEQYF
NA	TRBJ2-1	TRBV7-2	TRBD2	TGTGCCATCCTAGCGGACTACTACAATGAGCAGTTCTTC	CAILADYYNEQFF
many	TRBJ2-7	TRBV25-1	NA	TGTGCCAGCAGTGATCAGAGGGGGTCCTACGAGCAGTACTTC	CASSDQRGSYEQYF
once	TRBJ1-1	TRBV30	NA	TGTGCCTGGGTTGGACGCCCCTGGAAAACTCAAGCTTTCTTT	CAWVGRPWKTQAFF
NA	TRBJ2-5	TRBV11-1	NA	TGTGCCAGCAGCTTAGCTCTTGGTGGGGGGAACCAAGAGACCCAGTACTTC	CASSLALGGGNQETQYF
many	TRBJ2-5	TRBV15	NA	TGTGCCACAGTACCCCGCGGAGTACCCTCGGAGACCCAGTACTTC	CATVPRGVPSETQYF
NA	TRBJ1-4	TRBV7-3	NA	TGTGCCAGCAGTTCACGTTTACGCTCGGATGGTGCTAATGAAAAACTGTTTTTT	CASSSRLRSDGANEKLFF
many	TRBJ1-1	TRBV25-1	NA	TGTGCCAGCAGTACTCTAGGAACCGCGGAGGGAACTGAAGCTTTCTTT	CASSTLGTAEGTEAFF
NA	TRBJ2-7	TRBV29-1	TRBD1	TGCAGCGTGGGGGCGGACAGGGGGCAGTACTTC	CSVGADRGQYF
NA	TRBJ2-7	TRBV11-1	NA	TGTGCCAGCAGCTTTAACGCCTACGAGCAGTACTTC	CASSFNAYEQYF
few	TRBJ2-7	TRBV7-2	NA	TGTGCCAGCAGTTTCCGACAATCCTACGAGCAGTACTTC	CASSFRQSYEQYF
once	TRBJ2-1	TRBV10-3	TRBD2	TGTGCCATCAGTGACTCTAGCGGGAGGGCGAATGAGCAGTTCTTC	CAISDSSGRANEQFF
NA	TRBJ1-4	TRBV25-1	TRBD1	TGTGCTATGGAGACAGGGGATGAAAAACTGTTTTTT	CAMETGDEKLFF
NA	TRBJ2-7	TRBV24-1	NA	TGTGCCAGCGGTGCCCTACCCGCGCCCAGGAGCCTTTCCTACGAGCAGTACTTC	CASGALPAPRSLSYEQYF
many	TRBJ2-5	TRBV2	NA	TGTGCCAGCAGGAGGGACCAAGAGACCCAGTACTTC	CASRRDQETQYF
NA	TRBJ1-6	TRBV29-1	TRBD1	TGCAGCGTTGAAGTGGCAGGGGACAGTAATTCACCCCTCCACTTT	CSVEVAGDSNSPLHF
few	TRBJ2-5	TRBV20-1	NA	TGCAGTGCTAGAGACGCTAGCTTTAATTACGAGACCCAGTACTTC	CSARDASFNYETQYF
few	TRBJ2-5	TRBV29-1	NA	TGCAGCTTGGGCAGTGCCCAAGAGACCCAGTACTTC	CSLGSAQETQYF
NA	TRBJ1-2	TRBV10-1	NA	TGCGCCAGCAGTGCTAGATGGGAGGGCTACACCTTC	CASSARWEGYTF
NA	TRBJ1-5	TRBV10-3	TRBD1	TGTGCCAGCAGTCGCCGATCCGGACAGGGGAGCAATCAGCCCCAGCATTTT	CASSRRSGQGSNQPQHF